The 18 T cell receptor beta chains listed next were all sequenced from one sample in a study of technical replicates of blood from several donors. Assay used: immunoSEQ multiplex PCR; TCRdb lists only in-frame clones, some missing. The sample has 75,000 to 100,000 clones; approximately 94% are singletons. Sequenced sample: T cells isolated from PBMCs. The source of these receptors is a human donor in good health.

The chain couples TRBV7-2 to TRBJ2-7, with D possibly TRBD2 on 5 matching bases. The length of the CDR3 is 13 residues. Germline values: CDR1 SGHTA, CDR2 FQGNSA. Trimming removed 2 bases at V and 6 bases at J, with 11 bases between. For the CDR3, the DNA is TGTGCCAGCAGCTTATCCACTAGGCTCGAGCAGTACTTC. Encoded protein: CASSLSTRLEQYF.

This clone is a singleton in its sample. The CDR3 sequence: CASSREAINNYGYTF. For the CDR3, the DNA is TGTGCCAGCAGTCGCGAAGCAATAAACAACTATGGCTACACCTTC. This chain uses TRBV6-1 with TRBJ1-2; D remains ambiguous. Trimming cost V 5 bases and J 2 bases, with 15 bases left between them. There are 15 residues in the CDR3. CDR1 MNHNS and CDR2 SASEGT come from the germline V gene.

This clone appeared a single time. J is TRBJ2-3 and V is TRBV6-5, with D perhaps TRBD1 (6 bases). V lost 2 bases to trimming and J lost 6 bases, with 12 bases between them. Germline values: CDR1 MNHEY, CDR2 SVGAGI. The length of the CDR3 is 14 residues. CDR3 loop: CASSYRTARDTQYF. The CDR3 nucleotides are TGTGCCAGCAGTTACAGGACAGCTCGGGATACGCAGTATTTT.

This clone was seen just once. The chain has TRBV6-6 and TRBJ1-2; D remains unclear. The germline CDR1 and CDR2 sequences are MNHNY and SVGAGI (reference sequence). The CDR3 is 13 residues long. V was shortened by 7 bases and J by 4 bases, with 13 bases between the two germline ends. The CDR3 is CASTRETGYGYTF. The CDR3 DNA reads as TGTGCCAGCACCCGAGAAACGGGCTATGGCTACACCTTC.

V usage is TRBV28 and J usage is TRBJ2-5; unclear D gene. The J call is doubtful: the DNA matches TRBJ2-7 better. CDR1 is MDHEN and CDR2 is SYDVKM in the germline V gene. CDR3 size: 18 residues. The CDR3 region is CASSFGFEVRSSENEQYF. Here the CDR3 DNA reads TGTGCCAGCAGTTTCGGTTTCGAGGTGCGATCCTCGGAGAACGAGCAGTACTTC.

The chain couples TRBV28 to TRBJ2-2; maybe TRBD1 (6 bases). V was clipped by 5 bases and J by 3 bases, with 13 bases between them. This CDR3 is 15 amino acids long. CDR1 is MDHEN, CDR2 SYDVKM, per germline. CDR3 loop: CASSDNRVHTGELFF. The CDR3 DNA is TGTGCCAGCAGTGACAACAGGGTCCACACCGGGGAGCTGTTTTTT.

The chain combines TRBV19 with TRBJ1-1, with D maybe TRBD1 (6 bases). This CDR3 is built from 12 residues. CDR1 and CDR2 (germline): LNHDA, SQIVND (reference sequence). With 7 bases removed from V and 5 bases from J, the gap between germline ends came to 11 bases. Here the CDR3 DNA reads TGTGCCAGTATAGGGGGGGTTACTGAAGCTTTCTTT. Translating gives CASIGGVTEAFF. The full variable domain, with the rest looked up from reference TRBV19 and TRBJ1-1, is DGGITQSPKYLFRKEGQNVTLSCEQNLNHDAMYWYRQDPGQGLRLIYYSQIVNDFQKGDIAEGYSVSREKKESFPLTVTSAQKNPTAFYLCASIGGVTEAFFGQGTRLTVV.

DNA for the CDR3: TGTGCCAGCAGTTACGTTCGGGAAGGCACTGAAGCTTTCTTT. It is translated as CASSYVREGTEAFF. The chain has TRBV6-6 and TRBJ1-1; D not certain. The CDR3 runs 14 residues. Germline CDR1 MNHNY, CDR2 SVGAGI (reference sequence). V shed 2 bases and J shed 4 bases, with 11 bases lying between them.

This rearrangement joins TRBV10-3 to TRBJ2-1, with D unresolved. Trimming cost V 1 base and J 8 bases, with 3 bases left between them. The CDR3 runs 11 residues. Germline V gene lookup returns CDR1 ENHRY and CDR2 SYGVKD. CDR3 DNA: TGTGCCATCAGTGAGTTCGATGAGCAGTTCTTC. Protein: CAISEFDEQFF.

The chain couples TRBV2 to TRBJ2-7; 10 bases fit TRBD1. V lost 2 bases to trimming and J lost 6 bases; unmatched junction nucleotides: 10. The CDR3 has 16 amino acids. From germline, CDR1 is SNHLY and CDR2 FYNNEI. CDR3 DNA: TGTGCCAGCAGTGAAACTGACAGGGGGCAGGGTGGCGAGCAGTACTTC. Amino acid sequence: CASSETDRGQGGEQYF. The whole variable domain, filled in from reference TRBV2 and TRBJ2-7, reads EPEVTQTPSHQVTQMGQEVILRCVPISNHLYFYWYRQILGQKVEFLVSFYNNEISEKSEIFDDQFSVERPDGSNFTLKIRSTKLEDSAMYFCASSETDRGQGGEQYFGPGTRLTVT.

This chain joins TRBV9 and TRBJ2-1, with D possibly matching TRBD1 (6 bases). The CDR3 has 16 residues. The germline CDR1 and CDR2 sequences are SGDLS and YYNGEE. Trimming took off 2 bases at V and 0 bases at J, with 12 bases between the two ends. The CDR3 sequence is CASSVGQSSSYNEQFF. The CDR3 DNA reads TGTGCCAGCAGCGTCGGACAGTCTAGCTCCTACAATGAGCAGTTCTTC.

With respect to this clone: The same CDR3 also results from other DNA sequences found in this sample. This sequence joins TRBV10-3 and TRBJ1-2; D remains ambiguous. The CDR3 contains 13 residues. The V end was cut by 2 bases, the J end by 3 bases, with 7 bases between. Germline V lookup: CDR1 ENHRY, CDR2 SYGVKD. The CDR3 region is CAISEGQDYGYTF. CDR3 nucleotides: TGTGCCATCAGTGAGGGCCAGGACTATGGCTACACCTTC.

The CDR3 DNA reads TGTGCCAGTAGTTCCTTAAAGACAGGGCCTTACAATGAGCAGTTCTTC. This gives the protein CASSSLKTGPYNEQFF. V and J are TRBV19 and TRBJ2-1; 7 nucleotides agree with TRBD1. V lost 5 bases to trimming and J lost 4 bases; unmatched junction nucleotides: 11. This CDR3 spans 16 amino acids. The germline CDR1 and CDR2 sequences are LNHDA and SQIVND (reference sequence). Full variable domain (outside the CDR3, taken from reference TRBV19 and TRBJ2-1): DGGITQSPKYLFRKEGQNVTLSCEQNLNHDAMYWYRQDPGQGLRLIYYSQIVNDFQKGDIAEGYSVSREKKESFPLTVTSAQKNPTAFYLCASSSLKTGPYNEQFFGPGTRLTVL.

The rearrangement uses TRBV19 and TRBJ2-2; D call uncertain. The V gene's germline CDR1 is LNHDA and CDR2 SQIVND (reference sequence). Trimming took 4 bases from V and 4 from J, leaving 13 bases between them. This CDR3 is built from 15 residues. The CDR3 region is CASSTLSRSTGELFF. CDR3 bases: TGTGCCAGTAGTACCCTCTCTCGTTCCACCGGGGAGCTGTTTTTT.

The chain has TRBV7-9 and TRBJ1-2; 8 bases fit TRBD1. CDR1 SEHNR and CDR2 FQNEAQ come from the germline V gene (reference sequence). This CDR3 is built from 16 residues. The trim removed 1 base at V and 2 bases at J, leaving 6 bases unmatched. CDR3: CASSLGGTGSNYGYTF. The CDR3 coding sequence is TGTGCCAGCAGCTTAGGAGGGACAGGCTCCAACTATGGCTACACCTTC.

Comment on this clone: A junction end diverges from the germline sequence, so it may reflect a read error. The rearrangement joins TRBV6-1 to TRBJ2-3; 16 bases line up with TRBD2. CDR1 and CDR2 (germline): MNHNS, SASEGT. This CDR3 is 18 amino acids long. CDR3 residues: CASSQAPGLAGGPDTQYF. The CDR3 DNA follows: TGTGCCAGCAGTCAAGCACCGGGACTAGCGGGGGGGCCAGATACGCAGTATTTT.

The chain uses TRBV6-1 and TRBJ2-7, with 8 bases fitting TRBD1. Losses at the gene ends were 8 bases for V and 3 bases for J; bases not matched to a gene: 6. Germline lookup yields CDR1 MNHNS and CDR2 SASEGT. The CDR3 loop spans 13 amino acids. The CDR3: CASEDRAHYEQYF. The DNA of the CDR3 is TGTGCCAGCGAGGACAGGGCCCACTACGAGCAGTACTTC.

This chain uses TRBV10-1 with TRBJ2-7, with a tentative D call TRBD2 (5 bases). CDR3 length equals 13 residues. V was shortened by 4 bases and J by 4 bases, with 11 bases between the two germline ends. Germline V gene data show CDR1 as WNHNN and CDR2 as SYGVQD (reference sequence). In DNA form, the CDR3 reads TGCGCCAGCAGTGGAACTAGTGGATACGAGCAGTACTTC. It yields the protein CASSGTSGYEQYF.